This T cell receptor beta chain is drawn from a study of blood T cell repertoires in COVID-19 (TCRdb year 2020). Some background on the complete study: The collaborator samples originated in the United States, Italy and Spain and spanned the acute and convalescent phases of COVID-19. HLA class I and class II types, where available, came from metadata supplied by the sample provider rather than from assay-based typing. The samples were drawn from two sources: the first 160 participants of the ongoing ImmuneRACE study, and over 950 subjects contributed by 6 global collaborators. Sample metadata almost always included a de-identified subject ID, COVID-19 status, age in years and sex. Subjects who had been exposed to COVID-19, were actively infected with it, or had recovered from it provided the deeply sampled blood TCRbeta repertoires that made up the dataset. The prospective study material was composed of cDNA or gDNA derived from T cells, B-cell-depleted T cells, or PBMCs. A freely available public database, intended as a resource for researchers studying the immune response to SARS-CoV-2, is where the repertoires were released.

TCRbeta CDR3 regions were amplified from genomic DNA by means of the immunoSEQ Assay, a bias-controlled multiplex PCR. Regarding the original processing steps: Within the assay, amplification of reference gene primers was used to estimate how many nucleated cells each sample contained. To quantify the absolute abundance of each unique TCRbeta CDR3 rearrangement, sequence reads were collapsed and filtered. For each sample, productive Simpson clonality was calculated as the square root of Simpson's diversity index across productive rearrangements. In TCRdb, the immuneACCESS table is reduced to in-frame sequences with V and J assigned. These tables do not hold every clone; where another copy was compared, an unresolved V gene accounts for under half, and the others remain unexplained. The DNA was the basis for D and trimming; V, J and clone size are from that table. The sample table records under 200,000 clones; 88% of these occur just once. Of the sample, around 1.7% falls within the top ten clones.

The collaborating institutions used their own protocols to collect whole blood in K2EDTA tubes. For TCRbeta analysis, collaborators shipped samples as frozen whole blood, isolated PBMCs, or DNA extracted from either of those sample types. Overall study results and their limits: How much clinical and demographic metadata was included differed by source and by participant, and the metadata was provided uncurated.

Turning to this clone: What antigen it recognizes has not been identified. The input lacks base qualities; no much larger clone sits a single base away.

The sequenced sample was peripheral blood. This TCR was recovered from a man aged 18 to 35 with active or convalescent COVID-19.

The DNA sequence reads TGCAGCGTTGACCCTTGGGCAGATCCGTTGGAGCTGTTTTTT. Its protein product is CSVDPWADPLELFF. Here the chain combines TRBV29-1 and TRBJ2-2; the D gene is unclear. From its cysteine to its phenylalanine, the CDR3 spans 14 amino acids. Left in the record is the CDR3 DNA by itself, 42 bases read in frame from the first base. CDR1 SQVTM and CDR2 ANQGSEA were looked up in the germline V gene. V is reduced by 3 bases and J by 10 bases, leaving a spacing of 18 bases between them.